The following is a TCR beta chain sequence with its context. Its antigen is undetermined. The sample comes from a study of T cell repertoires in cytomegalovirus infection. Study-wide points: Identification of carriers of CMV plus the relevant HLA was achieved through cumulative public TCR beta family frequency.

TCRdb analysed the reads with MiXCR anew, one entry per CDR3 protein. The sample shows about 490,000 distinct CDR3 sequences, 16% of them seen only once. CDR1 KGHSH and CDR2 LQKENI come from the germline V gene. The CDR3 is 14 residues long. With 2 bases removed from V and 7 bases from J, the gap between germline ends came to 12 bases. The TCR comes from a human donor in good health (CMV status not recorded). Some clones in this sample may be carry-over from other donors' samples. The chain is built from TRBV18 and TRBJ1-5; a weak D match, TRBD1 (6 bases). Sequences were obtained from CD8+ T cells from PBMCs. CDR3 residues: CASSPEQGPQPQHF. In DNA form, the CDR3 reads TGTGCCAGCTCACCAGAACAGGGTCCCCAGCCCCAGCATTTT.